This TCR beta chain was captured by sequencing in a study of blood T cell repertoires in COVID-19. About the research overall: COVID-19 samples, acute and convalescent, were from the United States, Italy and Spain. Nucleic acid was either cDNA or gDNA, and it came from T cells, B-cell-depleted T cells, or PBMCs.

Original processing methods: Nucleated cell number was recorded as an estimate derived from reference gene primer amplification. TCRdb's copy holds only in-frame clones and misses some; the assay was immunoSEQ multiplex PCR. V, J and clone size derive from that table, while D and trimming were established from the DNA sequence. The profile shows some 250,000 clones, roughly nine tenths of them singletons. This clone was recorded once. The material sequenced was peripheral blood. This TCR was recovered from a man between 60 and 75 years old with acute or convalescent COVID-19.

The CDR3 loop is CASGRQGVGETQYF. The CDR3 DNA is TGCGCCAGCGGGCGACAGGGAGTAGGAGAGACCCAGTACTTC. This sequence joins TRBV5-1 and TRBJ2-5; TRBD1 matches at 7 bases. Germline loops: CDR1 SGHRS, CDR2 YFSETQ. Trimming cost V 7 bases and J 4 bases; bases outside gene matches: 10. This CDR3 comprises 14 residues.